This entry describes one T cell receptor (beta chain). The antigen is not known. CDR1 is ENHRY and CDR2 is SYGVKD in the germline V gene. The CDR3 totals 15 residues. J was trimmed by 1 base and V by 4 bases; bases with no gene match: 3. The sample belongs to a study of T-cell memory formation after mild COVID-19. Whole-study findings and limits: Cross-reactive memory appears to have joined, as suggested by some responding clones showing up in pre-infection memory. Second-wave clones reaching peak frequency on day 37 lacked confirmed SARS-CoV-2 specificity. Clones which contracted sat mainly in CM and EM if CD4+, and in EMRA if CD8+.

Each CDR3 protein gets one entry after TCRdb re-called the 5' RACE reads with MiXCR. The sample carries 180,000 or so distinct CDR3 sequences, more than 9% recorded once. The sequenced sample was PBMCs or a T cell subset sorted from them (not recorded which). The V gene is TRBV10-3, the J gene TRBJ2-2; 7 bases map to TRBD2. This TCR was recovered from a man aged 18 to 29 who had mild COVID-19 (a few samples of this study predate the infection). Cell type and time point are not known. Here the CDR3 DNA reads TGTGCCATCAGTGGGACTAGTGGGAACACCGGGGAGCTGTTTTTT. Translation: CAISGTSGNTGELFF.